The next 15 T cell receptor beta chains were all read from a single sample in a study of T cells after yellow fever vaccination. Via MiXCR, TCRdb re-called the 5' RACE reads, giving one row per CDR3 protein. Of 450,000 to 600,000 distinct CDR3 sequences listed, about 13% were seen once; the top ten hold 11% to 15%. Here the sequenced sample was PBMCs, taken on the day of the yellow fever booster vaccination. The receptors come from a man under 40 who received the YFV17D yellow fever vaccine.

This clonotype was seen only a few times. The genes are TRBV6-2 or TRBV6-3 and TRBJ2-1; D gene uncertain. The germline V gene has CDR1 MNHEY and CDR2 SVGEGT. Deletions cut 3 bases from V and 5 bases from J, with 8 bases between. CDR3 size: 13 residues. The CDR3 reads CASSYGPNNEQFF. Written as DNA, the CDR3 is TGTGCCAGCAGTTATGGGCCTAACAATGAGCAGTTCTTC.

This clonotype was detected a few times. V gene TRBV7-2 combines with J gene TRBJ1-1; no reliable D call. The CDR3 runs 14 residues. V gave up 3 bases and J gave up 4 bases, with 12 bases separating them. The germline gives CDR1 SGHTA, CDR2 FQGNSA. This CDR3 reads CASSFGVGGTEAFF. CDR3 DNA sequence: TGTGCCAGCAGCTTCGGGGTAGGAGGCACTGAAGCTTTCTTT.

In this sample, this clonotype turned up many times. The chain couples TRBV12-3 or TRBV12-4 to TRBJ2-5, with 14 bases aligning to TRBD2. CDR3 length: 16 residues. Trimming at V came to 3 bases and at J to 3 bases, leaving 3 bases not matched to a gene. The CDR3 protein is CASSFLTSGREETQYF. CDR3 sequence (DNA): TGTGCCAGCAGTTTCTTGACTAGCGGGAGGGAAGAGACCCAGTACTTC.

The chain carries TRBV20-1 and TRBJ2-2, with 8 bases identical to TRBD1. V shed 5 bases and J 5 bases; nucleotides not matched to a gene: 10. Germline loops: CDR1 DFQATT, CDR2 SNEGSKA (reference sequence). The CDR3 covers 15 residues. CDR3 nucleotide sequence: TGCAGTGCTCAAAGCCCCAGGGGGCGTACCGGGGAGCTGTTTTTT. Protein: CSAQSPRGRTGELFF.

This clonotype has more than one count but fewer than ten. This chain uses TRBV9 with TRBJ1-1; 7 bases match TRBD1. The germline gives CDR1 SGDLS, CDR2 YYNGEE. CDR3 length: 17 amino acids. V shed 3 bases, J shed 1 base, and the junction held 12 bases outside the gene matches. Written as DNA, the CDR3 is TGTGCCAGCAGCGCCGGTTGGGGACAGACGGGGAACACTGAAGCTTTCTTT. Its protein product is CASSAGWGQTGNTEAFF.

This clonotype was observed a few times. This chain connects TRBV7-8 to TRBJ2-1, with a possible D match to TRBD2 (6 bases). The CDR3 runs 15 residues. V was trimmed by 7 bases and J by 4 bases, leaving 17 bases between them. Germline V gene data show CDR1 as SGHVS and CDR2 as FQNEAQ. The CDR3 protein is CASTPGSGYYNEQFF. Written as DNA, the CDR3 is TGTGCCAGCACCCCTGGGAGCGGGTATTACAATGAGCAGTTCTTC.

V usage is TRBV6-5 and J usage is TRBJ2-2; TRBD1 matches at 11 bases. V dropped 2 bases and J dropped 5; count of bases not matched to a gene: 10. This CDR3 has 18 residues. From germline, CDR1 is MNHEY and CDR2 SVGAGI. In DNA, the CDR3 is TGTGCCAGCAGTTACCGAAGGACAGGGGGCGACGGGACCGGGGAGCTGTTTTTT. Encoded protein: CASSYRRTGGDGTGELFF.

In this sample, this clonotype turned up a few times. The V gene is TRBV19, the J gene TRBJ2-1, with TRBD2 matching over 11 bases. CDR3 length: 18 residues. CDR1 and CDR2 (germline): LNHDA, SQIVND (reference sequence). The V gene end was trimmed by 7 bases and the J gene end by 4 bases; junction bases not matched to a gene: 15. The CDR3, as DNA: TGTGCCAGTATTCTAGAGCCCCCGACTAGCGGGATATACAATGAGCAGTTCTTC. Translating it yields CASILEPPTSGIYNEQFF.

This clonotype was seen a few times. The rearrangement links TRBV21-1 to TRBJ2-1; the table's D gene call, TRBD2, was not cross checked with the DNA. TRBV21-1 is shown as a pseudogene. The CDR3 runs to 11 residues. In nucleotides, the CDR3 is TGTGCCAGCAGCAGGATTAGCGAGCAGTTCTTC. Translated: CASSRISEQFF.

The chain carries TRBV30 and TRBJ1-2; perhaps TRBD1 as D (5 bases). V shed 0 bases and J shed 6 bases, with 8 bases lying between them. The germline V gene has CDR1 GTSNPN and CDR2 SVGIG (reference sequence). This CDR3 has 12 residues. CDR3: CAWSVRRDGYTF. The CDR3 bases are TGTGCCTGGAGTGTACGCAGGGATGGCTACACCTTC.

This clonotype has a count of ten or more. The chain has TRBV5-1 and TRBJ2-2, with 7 bases matching TRBD1. The germline CDR1 and CDR2 sequences are SGHRS and YFSETQ. With V trimmed by 4 bases and J by 3 bases, 6 bases remained unmatched. The CDR3 is 15 amino acids. This CDR3 reads CASSLRDRHTGELFF. CDR3 DNA: TGCGCCAGCAGCCTCCGGGACAGACACACCGGGGAGCTGTTTTTT. Using reference TRBV5-1 and TRBJ2-2 for the parts outside the CDR3, the full variable domain is KAGVTQTPRYLIKTRGQQVTLSCSPISGHRSVSWYQQTPGQGLQFLFEYFSETQRNKGNFPGRFSGRQFSNSRSEMNVSTLELGDSALYLCASSLRDRHTGELFFGEGSRLTVL.

V gene TRBV5-1 combines with J gene TRBJ2-1, with D possibly being TRBD2 (7 bases). The CDR3 extends over 18 amino acids. V was pared by 3 bases and J by 4 bases, with 23 bases between. The V gene's germline CDR1 is SGHRS and CDR2 YFSETQ. The CDR3 sequence: CASSSLGEPRGGYNEQFF. The CDR3 DNA sequence: TGCGCCAGCAGCTCCCTAGGCGAGCCGAGGGGGGGATACAATGAGCAGTTCTTC.

There are a few counts of this clonotype. The rearrangement uses TRBV12-3 or TRBV12-4 and TRBJ2-1; possible D gene TRBD1, 6 bases. V lost 4 bases and J lost 12, with 10 bases in between. There are 11 residues in the CDR3. The CDR3 DNA is TGTGCCAGCAGTTCCGGACAGAGGCAGTTCTTC. Its translation: CASSSGQRQFF.

The chain is built from TRBV7-8 and TRBJ2-7, with 7 positions matching TRBD1. The CDR3 extends over 11 amino acids. The germline V gene encodes CDR1 SGHVS and CDR2 FQNEAQ. J was trimmed by 13 bases and V by 5 bases; bases with no gene match: 8. The CDR3 DNA follows: TGTGCCAGCAGCGCGATACAGGGGTTATACTTC. Protein product: CASSAIQGLYF.

The V gene is TRBV19, the J gene TRBJ1-1; D is uncertain. In germline, CDR1 is LNHDA, CDR2 SQIVND (reference sequence). Trimming left V 4 bases short and J 10 bases short, with 13 bases between. This CDR3 region has 12 residues. The DNA for the CDR3 is TGTGCCAGTAGTACGGGGATCATTGGAGCTTTCTTT. It is translated as CASSTGIIGAFF. The full variable domain, rest sourced from reference TRBV19 and TRBJ1-1, is DGGITQSPKYLFRKEGQNVTLSCEQNLNHDAMYWYRQDPGQGLRLIYYSQIVNDFQKGDIAEGYSVSREKKESFPLTVTSAQKNPTAFYLCASSTGIIGAFFGQGTRLTVV.